This T cell receptor beta chain was sequenced in a study of T cell repertoires in cytomegalovirus infection. About the research overall: Public TCR beta signatures provided an indication of both CMV infection and a matching HLA type.

TCRdb reprocessed the reads via MiXCR and lists one record per CDR3 protein. The data hold hundreds of thousands of distinct CDR3 sequences, with under 8.5% observed a single time. V was clipped by 1 base and J by 4 bases; unmatched bases: 7. CDR1 and CDR2 (germline): LGHNA, YSLEER. This CDR3 is built from 15 residues. This clonotype showed up many times. The rearrangement uses TRBV4-3 and TRBJ2-7, with 7 bases aligning to TRBD1. The TCR sequence derives from a human donor in good health (CMV status not recorded). Some clones in this sample may be carry-over from other donors' samples. The sample was PBMCs. The CDR3 DNA sequence: TGCGCCAGCAGCCAAGGGAGTTTGGGACAGTACGAGCAGTACTTC. Its protein product is CASSQGSLGQYEQYF.